A selection of T cell receptor beta chains follows, all from one sample in a study of cytomegalovirus exposure and HLA in healthy donors. Sequenced by immunoSEQ multiplex PCR; TCRdb stores in-frame clones only, minus some. This sample's table has under 250,000 clones. The specimen was PBMCs. The source is a girl aged 2-10 years in good health and CMV-seropositive. The CDR3 runs from the conserved cysteine through the conserved F or W. Fields, in order: D gene, V gene, J gene, CDR3 protein, CDR3 DNA. D genes are given only for firm matches.

.	TRBV25-1	TRBJ2-2	CASSAPGITGELFF	TGTGCCAGCAGTGCTCCAGGGATCACCGGGGAGCTGTTTTTT
TRBD1	TRBV16	TRBJ1-2	CASSPWGQGEYGYTF	TGTGCCAGCAGCCCCTGGGGACAGGGCGAATATGGCTACACCTTC
.	TRBV6-6	TRBJ2-1	CASSKRAATYNEQFF	TGTGCCAGCAGTAAGCGGGCCGCTACCTACAATGAGCAGTTCTTC
TRBD1	TRBV11-2	TRBJ2-6	CASSPTTGASSGANVLTF	TGTGCCAGCAGCCCGACGACAGGGGCTAGCTCTGGGGCCAACGTCCTGACTTTC
TRBD2	TRBV5-5	TRBJ2-7	CASSLEPGLAGDYEQYF	TGTGCCAGCAGCCTCGAGCCGGGACTAGCGGGGGACTACGAGCAGTACTTC
TRBD1	TRBV6-6	TRBJ2-1	CASSFGQGQGEQFF	TGTGCCAGCAGTTTCGGACAGGGCCAGGGTGAGCAGTTCTTC
TRBD1	TRBV5-1	TRBJ1-1	CASSLQGAENTEAFF	TGCGCCAGCAGCCTACAGGGGGCGGAGAACACTGAAGCTTTCTTT
.	TRBV11-2	TRBJ2-3	CASSLGGRTTDTQYF	TGTGCCAGCAGCTTAGGAGGGAGAACGACAGATACGCAGTATTTT
TRBD2	TRBV5-1	TRBJ2-1	CASSLSTSVYNEQFF	TGCGCCAGCAGCTTGAGCACTAGCGTATACAATGAGCAGTTCTTC
.	TRBV28	TRBJ1-1	CASSLSSAGEAFF	TGTGCCAGCAGTTTGTCCTCAGCGGGTGAAGCTTTCTTT
TRBD1	TRBV25-1	TRBJ1-1	CASSPLDRVNTEAFF	TGTGCCAGCAGTCCCCTGGACAGGGTGAACACTGAAGCTTTCTTT
.	TRBV7-2	TRBJ1-6	CASSLGPQEVSYNSPLHF	TGTGCCAGCAGCTTAGGGCCCCAAGAAGTCTCCTATAATTCACCCCTCCACTTT
TRBD1	TRBV18	TRBJ1-4	CASSRTGEKKLFF	TGTGCCAGCTCACGCACAGGGGAGAAAAAACTGTTTTTT
TRBD1	TRBV28	TRBJ1-5	CASSLVGTGLGAGDQPQHF	TGTGCCAGCAGTTTAGTGGGGACAGGGTTGGGGGCGGGTGATCAGCCCCAGCATTTT
.	TRBV6-4	TRBJ1-2	CAKQTNYGYTF	TGTGCCAAACAGACTAACTATGGCTACACCTTC
.	TRBV15	TRBJ1-2	CATSRETPGGYTF	TGTGCCACCAGCAGAGAGACGCCGGGTGGCTACACCTTC
TRBD2	TRBV10-2	TRBJ2-1	CASSDPKSGGYNEQFF	TGCGCCAGCAGTGACCCTAAGAGCGGGGGCTATAATGAGCAGTTCTTC
.	TRBV7-9	TRBJ2-7	CASSLAMGAGEQYF	TGTGCCAGCAGCTTAGCAATGGGGGCCGGCGAGCAGTACTTC
TRBD1	TRBV27	TRBJ1-2	CASSLSQGARGYTF	TGTGCCAGCAGTTTATCTCAGGGGGCGAGGGGCTACACCTTC
.	TRBV28	TRBJ2-5	CASSPPQRQQETQYF	TGTGCCAGCAGTCCCCCTCAGAGGCAGCAAGAGACCCAGTACTTC
TRBD2	TRBV28	TRBJ2-7	CASSLLAGALSYEQYF	TGTGCCAGCAGTTTACTAGCGGGGGCGCTCTCCTACGAGCAGTACTTC
.	TRBV9	TRBJ2-3	CASSTDSGYSTDTQYF	TGTGCCAGCAGCACTGACTCGGGTTATAGCACAGATACGCAGTATTTT
TRBD2	TRBV5-4	TRBJ2-1	CASSSRKLAAFYNEQFF	TGTGCCAGCAGTTCTCGAAAACTAGCGGCGTTCTACAATGAGCAGTTCTTC
.	TRBV27	TRBJ1-2	CASSPSFAGAYGYTF	TGTGCCAGCAGCCCTTCGTTCGCAGGGGCTTATGGCTACACCTTC
TRBD2	TRBV5-1	TRBJ2-3	CASSSSGATTDTQYF	TGCGCCAGCAGCTCTAGCGGGGCTACCACAGATACGCAGTATTTT
.	TRBV10-2	TRBJ1-1	CASSEPGWRDTEAFF	TGCGCCAGCAGTGAGCCGGGGTGGCGCGACACTGAAGCTTTCTTT
.	TRBV30	TRBJ1-1	CAWSVHGGNTEAFF	TGTGCCTGGAGTGTACACGGCGGGAACACTGAAGCTTTCTTT
TRBD2	TRBV6-1	TRBJ2-7	CASSDWGLAGVSEQYF	TGTGCCAGCAGTGACTGGGGACTAGCGGGAGTCAGCGAGCAGTACTTC
.	TRBV6-1	TRBJ2-6	CASRSVSGANVLTF	TGTGCCAGCAGAAGCGTATCTGGGGCCAACGTCCTGACTTTC
TRBD1	TRBV2	TRBJ2-3	CASSEQGDTDTQYF	TGTGCCAGCAGTGAACAGGGGGACACAGATACGCAGTATTTT
.	TRBV29-1	TRBJ2-7	CSVGAHEQYF	TGCAGCGTTGGGGCACACGAGCAGTACTTC
.	TRBV5-1	TRBJ1-1	CASSLIGGNTEAFF	TGCGCCAGCAGCTTGATCGGAGGGAACACTGAAGCTTTCTTT
TRBD2	TRBV10-2	TRBJ2-1	CASSRTSGMNEQFF	TGCGCCAGCAGCAGAACTAGCGGGATGAATGAGCAGTTCTTC
TRBD2	TRBV10-1	TRBJ2-5	CASSRASGNGETQYF	TGCGCCAGCAGTCGGGCTAGCGGGAACGGGGAGACCCAGTACTTC
TRBD2	TRBV7-3	TRBJ2-1	CASSFIVAGGPNEQFF	TGTGCCAGCAGCTTCATTGTGGCGGGAGGGCCAAATGAGCAGTTCTTC
TRBD1	TRBV29-1	TRBJ1-4	CSVGTGRAIYEKLFF	TGCAGCGTAGGGACAGGGAGGGCCATTTATGAAAAACTGTTTTTT
TRBD2	TRBV11-2	TRBJ2-7	CASSLFLAGGSEQYF	TGTGCCAGCAGCTTATTCTTAGCGGGAGGGAGCGAGCAGTACTTC
.	TRBV19	TRBJ2-7	CASRPHTLASYEQYF	TGTGCCAGTAGGCCACACACGCTTGCCTCCTACGAGCAGTACTTC
TRBD2	TRBV5-1	TRBJ2-7	CASSFGGPSGGEQYF	TGCGCCAGCAGCTTCGGGGGTCCCTCGGGGGGCGAGCAGTACTTC